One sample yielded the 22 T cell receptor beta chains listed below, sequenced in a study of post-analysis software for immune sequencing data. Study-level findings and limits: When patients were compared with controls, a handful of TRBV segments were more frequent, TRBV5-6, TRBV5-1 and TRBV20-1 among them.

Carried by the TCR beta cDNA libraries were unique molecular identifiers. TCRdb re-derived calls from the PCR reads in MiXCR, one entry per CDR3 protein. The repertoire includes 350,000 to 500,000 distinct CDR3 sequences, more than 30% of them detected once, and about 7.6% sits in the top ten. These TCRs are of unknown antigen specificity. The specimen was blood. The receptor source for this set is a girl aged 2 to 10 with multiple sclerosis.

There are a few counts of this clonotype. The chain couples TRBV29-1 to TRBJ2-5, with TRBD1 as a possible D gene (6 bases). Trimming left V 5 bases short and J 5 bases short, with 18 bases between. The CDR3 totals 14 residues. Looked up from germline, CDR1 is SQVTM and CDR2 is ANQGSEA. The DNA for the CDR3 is TGCAGCGTTCAGCCCGGGACACTTCTTGAGACCCAGTACTTC. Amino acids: CSVQPGTLLETQYF.

The CDR3 protein is CASSDLMNTEAFF. Here the CDR3 DNA reads TGTGCCAGCAGTGACCTGATGAACACTGAAGCTTTCTTT. The chain is built from TRBV6-2 or TRBV6-3 and TRBJ1-1; D is uncertain. The CDR3 has 13 amino acids. V dropped 5 bases and J dropped 0 bases, with 7 bases sitting between them. In germline, CDR1 is MNHEY, CDR2 SVGEGT.

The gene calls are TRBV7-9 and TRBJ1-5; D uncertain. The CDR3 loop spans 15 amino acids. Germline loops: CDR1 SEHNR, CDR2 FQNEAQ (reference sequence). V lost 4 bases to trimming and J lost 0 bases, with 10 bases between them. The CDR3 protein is CASSSGWDSNQPQHF. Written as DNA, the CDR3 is TGTGCCAGCAGCTCCGGATGGGATAGCAATCAGCCCCAGCATTTT. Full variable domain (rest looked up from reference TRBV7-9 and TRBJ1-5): DTGVSQNPRHKITKRGQNVTFRCDPISEHNRLYWYRQTLGQGPEFLTYFQNEAQLEKSRLLSDRFSAERPKGSFSTLEIQRTEQGDSAMYLCASSSGWDSNQPQHFGDGTRLSIL.

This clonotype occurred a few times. CDR3 nucleotides: TGTGCCAGCAGCTTCATGGGGCTCATAAATGAGCAGTTCTTC. Amino acid sequence: CASSFMGLINEQFF. The chain is built from TRBV11-1 and TRBJ2-1; D perhaps matches TRBD1 (5 bases). Germline V CDR1 and CDR2: SGHAT, FQDESV (reference sequence). The CDR3 has 14 residues. The V end lost 3 bases, the J end lost 7 bases, and 13 bases lay between the germline ends. The whole variable domain, filled in from reference TRBV11-1 and TRBJ2-1, reads EAEVAQSPRYKITEKSQAVAFWCDPISGHATLYWYRQILGQGPELLVQFQDESVVDDSQLPKDRFSAERLKGVDSTLKIQPAELGDSAMYLCASSFMGLINEQFFGPGTRLTVL.

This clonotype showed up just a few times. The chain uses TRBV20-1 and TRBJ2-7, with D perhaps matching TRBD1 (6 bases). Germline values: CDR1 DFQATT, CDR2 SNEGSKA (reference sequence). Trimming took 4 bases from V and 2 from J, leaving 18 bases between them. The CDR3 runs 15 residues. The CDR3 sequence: CSAIPTQGITYEQYF. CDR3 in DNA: TGCAGTGCTATCCCTACACAGGGAATAACCTACGAGCAGTACTTC.

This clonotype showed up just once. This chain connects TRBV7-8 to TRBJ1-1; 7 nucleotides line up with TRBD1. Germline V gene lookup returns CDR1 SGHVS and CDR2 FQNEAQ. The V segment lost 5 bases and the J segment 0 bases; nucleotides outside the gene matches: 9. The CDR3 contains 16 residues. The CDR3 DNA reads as TGTGCCAGCAGCGAGTTCTCGGGACAGTTGAACACTGAAGCTTTCTTT. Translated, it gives CASSEFSGQLNTEAFF. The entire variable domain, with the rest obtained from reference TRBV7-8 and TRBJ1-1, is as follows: GAGVSQSPRYKVAKRGQDVALRCDPISGHVSLFWYQQALGQGPEFLTYFQNEAQLDKSGLPSDRFFAERPEGSVSTLKIQRTQQEDSAVYLCASSEFSGQLNTEAFFGQGTRLTVV.

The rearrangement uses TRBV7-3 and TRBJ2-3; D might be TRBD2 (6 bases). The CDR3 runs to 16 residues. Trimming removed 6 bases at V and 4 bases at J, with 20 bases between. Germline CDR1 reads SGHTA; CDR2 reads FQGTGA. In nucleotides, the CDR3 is TGTGCCAGCAGAGAATCCGGGGGAACTGTTGCAGATACGCAGTATTTT. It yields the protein CASRESGGTVADTQYF.

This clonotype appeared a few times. The DNA for the CDR3 is TGTGCCAGCAGCCCCTACAGGGTGCGAGAGCAGTACTTC. Its protein product is CASSPYRVREQYF. The gene calls are TRBV7-3 and TRBJ2-7; possibly TRBD1 for D (6 bases). CDR1 and CDR2 (germline): SGHTA, FQGTGA. This CDR3 region has 13 residues. Trimming left V 5 bases short and J 7 bases short, with 15 bases between.

In nucleotides, the CDR3 is TGTGCCAGCAGCTTGTTTGTAAACCGGATAGGCGAGCAGTTCTTC. Amino acid sequence: CASSLFVNRIGEQFF. This chain joins TRBV7-9 and TRBJ2-1; D gene uncertain. The V and J ends lost 3 bases and 10 bases respectively, with 19 bases between them. The germline V gene has CDR1 SEHNR and CDR2 FQNEAQ (reference sequence). This CDR3 is built from 15 residues.

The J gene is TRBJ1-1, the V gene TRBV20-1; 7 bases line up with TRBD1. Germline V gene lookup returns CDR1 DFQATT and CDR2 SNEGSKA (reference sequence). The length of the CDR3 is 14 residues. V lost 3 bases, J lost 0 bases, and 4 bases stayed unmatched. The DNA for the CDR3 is TGCAGTGCTAGTAGGGGACAGATGAACACTGAAGCTTTCTTT. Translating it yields CSASRGQMNTEAFF.

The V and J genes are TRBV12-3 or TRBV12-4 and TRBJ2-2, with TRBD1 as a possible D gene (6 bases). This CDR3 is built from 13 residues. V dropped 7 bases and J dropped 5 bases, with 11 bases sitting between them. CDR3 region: CASMDSNTGELFF. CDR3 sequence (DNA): TGTGCCAGCATGGACAGTAATACCGGGGAGCTGTTTTTT.

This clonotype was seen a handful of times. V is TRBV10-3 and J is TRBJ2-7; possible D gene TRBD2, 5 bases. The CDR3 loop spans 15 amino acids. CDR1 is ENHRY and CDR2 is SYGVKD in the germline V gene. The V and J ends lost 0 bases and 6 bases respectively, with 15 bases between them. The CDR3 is CAISESVGPRVEQYF. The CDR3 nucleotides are TGTGCCATCAGTGAGTCGGTCGGGCCGAGGGTCGAGCAGTACTTC.

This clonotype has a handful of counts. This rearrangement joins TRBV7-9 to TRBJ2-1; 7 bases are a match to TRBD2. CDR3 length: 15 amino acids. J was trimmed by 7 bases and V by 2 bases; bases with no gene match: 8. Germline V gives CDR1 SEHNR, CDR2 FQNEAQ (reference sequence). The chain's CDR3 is CASSLQSSGRNEQFF. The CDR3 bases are TGTGCCAGCAGCTTACAGTCTAGCGGCCGAAATGAGCAGTTCTTC. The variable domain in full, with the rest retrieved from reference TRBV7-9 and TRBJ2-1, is DTGVSQNPRHKITKRGQNVTFRCDPISEHNRLYWYRQTLGQGPEFLTYFQNEAQLEKSRLLSDRFSAERPKGSFSTLEIQRTEQGDSAMYLCASSLQSSGRNEQFFGPGTRLTVL.

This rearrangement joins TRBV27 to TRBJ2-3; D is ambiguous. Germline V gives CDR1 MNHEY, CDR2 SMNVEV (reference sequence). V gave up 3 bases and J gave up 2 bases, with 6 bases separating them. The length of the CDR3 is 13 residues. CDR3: CASSFVSTDTQYF. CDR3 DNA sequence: TGTGCCAGCAGTTTCGTCTCCACAGATACGCAGTATTTT.

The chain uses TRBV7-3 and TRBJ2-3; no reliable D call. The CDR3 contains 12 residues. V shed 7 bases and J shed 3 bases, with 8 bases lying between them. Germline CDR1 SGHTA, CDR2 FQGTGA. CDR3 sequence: CASTNNTDTQYF. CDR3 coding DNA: TGTGCCAGCACCAATAATACAGATACGCAGTATTTT.

The chain's CDR3 is CASRPGTFYSSYNSPLHF. The CDR3 DNA follows: TGTGCCAGCAGGCCCGGGACATTCTACAGCTCCTATAATTCACCCCTCCACTTT. The V gene is TRBV12-3 or TRBV12-4, the J gene TRBJ1-6; maybe TRBD1 (6 bases). CDR3 length: 18 residues. Between the trimmed V and J ends, which lost 6 bases and 0 bases, there was a span of 18 bases.

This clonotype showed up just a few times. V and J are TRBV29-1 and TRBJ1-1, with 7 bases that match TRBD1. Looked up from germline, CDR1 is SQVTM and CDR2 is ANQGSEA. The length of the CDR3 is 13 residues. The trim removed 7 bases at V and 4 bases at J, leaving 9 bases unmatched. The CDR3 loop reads CSAQRQGGTEAFF. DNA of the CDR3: TGCAGCGCCCAGAGACAGGGAGGCACTGAAGCTTTCTTT.

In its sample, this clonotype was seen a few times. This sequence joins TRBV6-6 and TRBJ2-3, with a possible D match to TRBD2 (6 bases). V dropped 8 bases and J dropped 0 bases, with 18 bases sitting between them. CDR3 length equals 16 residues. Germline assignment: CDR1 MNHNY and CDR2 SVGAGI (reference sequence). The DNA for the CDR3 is TGTGCCAGCCTCCTATGCCTAGCGCCCAGCACAGATACGCAGTATTTT. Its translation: CASLLCLAPSTDTQYF.

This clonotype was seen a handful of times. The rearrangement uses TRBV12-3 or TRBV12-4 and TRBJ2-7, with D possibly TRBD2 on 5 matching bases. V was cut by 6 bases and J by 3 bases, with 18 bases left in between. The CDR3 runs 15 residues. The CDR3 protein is CASRPGTTKVYEQYF. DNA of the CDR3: TGTGCCAGCAGGCCGGGAACAACGAAAGTCTACGAGCAGTACTTC.

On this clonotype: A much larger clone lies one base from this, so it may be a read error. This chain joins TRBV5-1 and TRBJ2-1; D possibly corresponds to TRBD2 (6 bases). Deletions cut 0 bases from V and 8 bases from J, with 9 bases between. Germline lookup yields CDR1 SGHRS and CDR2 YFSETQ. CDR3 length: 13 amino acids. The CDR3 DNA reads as TGCGCCAGCAGCTTGGCCGCGGGGTATGAGCAGTTCTTC. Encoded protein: CASSLAAGYEQFF. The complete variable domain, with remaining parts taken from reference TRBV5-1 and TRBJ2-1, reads KAGVTQTPRYLIKTRGQQVTLSCSPISGHRSVSWYQQTPGQGLQFLFEYFSETQRNKGNFPGRFSGRQFSNSRSEMNVSTLELGDSALYLCASSLAAGYEQFFGPGTRLTVL.

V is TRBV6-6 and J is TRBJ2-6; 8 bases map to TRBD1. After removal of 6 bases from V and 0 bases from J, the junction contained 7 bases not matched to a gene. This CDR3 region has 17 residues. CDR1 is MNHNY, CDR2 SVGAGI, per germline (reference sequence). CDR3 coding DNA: TGTGCCAGCAGACGCGGGACAGGCTCCTCTGGGGCCAACGTCCTGACTTTC. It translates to CASRRGTGSSGANVLTF.

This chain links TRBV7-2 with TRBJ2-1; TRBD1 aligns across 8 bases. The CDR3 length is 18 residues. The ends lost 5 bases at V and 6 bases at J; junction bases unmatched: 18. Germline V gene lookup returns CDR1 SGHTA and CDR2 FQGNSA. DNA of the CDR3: TGTGCCAGCAGCCGTCTTTACCCTGCCGGCACAGGGGGCAATGAGCAGTTCTTC. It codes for CASSRLYPAGTGGNEQFF.